The entry below describes one T cell receptor beta chain. Its antigen is undetermined. There were no recent acute infections or vaccinations among the donors, who were healthy HIV-negative adults. This specimen belongs to a study of shared clonotypes between healthy human individuals. Background on the study: Donors consisted of two women and a few men between 18 and 49. Study results and caveats: The study found lower generation probabilities in non-shared clonotypes than in those shared by all four donors.

V was pared by 5 bases and J by 1 base, with 5 bases of the junction left unmatched. This CDR3 has 15 amino acids. Germline V gene lookup returns CDR1 SEHNR and CDR2 FQNEAQ (reference sequence). Sequencing used immunoSEQ multiplex PCR; TCRdb keeps in-frame clones, though not all of them. The sample has a few million clones; around nine tenths are singletons. The sequenced sample consisted of naive CD4+ T cells sorted from blood. Stated subset: CD45RA+ positively selected. The TCR sequence derives from a man younger than 30 in good health. This chain links TRBV7-9 with TRBJ2-1, with 7 bases fitting TRBD2. In DNA form, the CDR3 reads TGTGCCAGCAGCCCAGCGGGAAAGTCCTACAATGAGCAGTTCTTC. It is translated as CASSPAGKSYNEQFF.